This T cell receptor (beta chain) came from a study of monozygotic twins with inflammatory bowel disease. Whole-study results and caveats: Extra variability in the repertoires of patients may have come from differing immunosuppressive treatments. It was observed that concordant and discordant twins did not differ in repertoire similarity, possibly given limited power.

Points on this clonotype: Its specificity is not known.

A 6-nucleotide sample barcode was carried by the UMIs, which template switching added. TCRdb reanalyzed the 5' RACE reads, giving one entry per CDR3 protein sequence and no DNA. Its table records about 160,000 distinct CDR3 sequences. The germline V gene has CDR1 LGHDT and CDR2 YNNKEL (reference sequence). The CDR3 sequence is 14 residues long. This TCR derives from a human donor with ulcerative colitis or Crohn's disease, or a healthy co-twin of an affected twin (not recorded which). Sequencing input: blood. This chain links TRBV3-1 with TRBJ2-7. CDR3 amino acids: CASSPMAYSYEQYF.